This T cell receptor beta chain stems from a study of cytotoxic CD8 clonotypes in ibrutinib-treated CLL. The CDR3 is 13 amino acids. Germline V lookup: CDR1 SGDLS, CDR2 YYNGEE. V was cut by 2 bases and J by 6 bases, with 9 bases left in between. Profiled with immunoSEQ multiplex PCR; TCRdb holds only in-frame clones, not every one. Of 60,000 to 95,000 clones listed, over 65% are singletons. This sequence joins TRBV9 and TRBJ1-3; D unclear. The clonotype originates from a human donor with chronic lymphocytic leukemia. This specimen consisted of PBMCs, obtained after 24 months of ibrutinib treatment. CDR3 residues: CASSVTPENTIYF. The DNA of the CDR3 is TGTGCCAGCAGCGTTACCCCAGAAAACACCATATATTTT.